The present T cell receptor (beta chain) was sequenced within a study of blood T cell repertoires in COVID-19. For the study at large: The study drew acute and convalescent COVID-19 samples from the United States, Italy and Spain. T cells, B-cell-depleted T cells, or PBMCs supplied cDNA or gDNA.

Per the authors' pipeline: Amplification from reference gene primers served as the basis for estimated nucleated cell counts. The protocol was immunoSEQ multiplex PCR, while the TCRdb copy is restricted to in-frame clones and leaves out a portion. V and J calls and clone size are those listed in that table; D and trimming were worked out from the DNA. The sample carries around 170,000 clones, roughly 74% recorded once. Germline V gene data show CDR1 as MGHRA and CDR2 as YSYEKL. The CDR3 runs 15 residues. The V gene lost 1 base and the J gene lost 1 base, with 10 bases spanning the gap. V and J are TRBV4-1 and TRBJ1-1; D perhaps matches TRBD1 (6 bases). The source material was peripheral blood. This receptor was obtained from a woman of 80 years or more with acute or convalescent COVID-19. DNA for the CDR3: TGCGCCAGCAGCCAAGTAGGGGGAGCGAACACTGAAGCTTTCTTT. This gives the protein CASSQVGGANTEAFF.